These 7 T cell receptor beta chains share one sample of origin, sequenced in a study of shared clonotypes between healthy human individuals. The table came from immunoSEQ multiplex PCR; TCRdb's copy has only in-frame clones and leaves some out. The data contain more than 1,200,000 clones, approximately 98.5% of them singletons. Sequencing was performed on naive CD4+ T cells sorted from blood. Stated subset: CD45RA+ positively selected. These receptor sequences come from a man aged 25 to 45 in good health.

This chain joins TRBV5-1 and TRBJ1-4; D is ambiguous. V was cut by 4 bases and J by 5 bases, with 9 bases left in between. Germline CDR1 reads SGHRS; CDR2 reads YFSETQ. This CDR3 is built from 13 residues. The CDR3 region is CASSPAANEKLFF. The CDR3 region has the DNA TGCGCCAGCAGCCCGGCCGCAAATGAAAAACTGTTTTTT.

This chain uses TRBV4-1 with TRBJ2-1, with 8 bases that match TRBD2. Germline CDR1 and CDR2: MGHRA and YSYEKL. The CDR3 runs 15 residues. Trimming took 1 base from V and 8 from J; bases not matched to a gene: 7. Here the CDR3 DNA reads TGCGCCAGCAGCCAAGTCGTCGGGAGGGCCTATGAGCAGTTCTTC. Protein sequence: CASSQVVGRAYEQFF.

Turning to this clone: One end of the junction fails to match germline, which may point to a read error. CDR3 coding DNA: TGTGCCAGCAGTTTGGGAGGGCAGGGCGAAGCTTTT. The encoded protein is CASSLGGQGEAF. The V and J genes are TRBV28 and TRBJ1-3; TRBD1 is a possible D gene (5 bases). This CDR3 region has 12 residues. Per germline, CDR1 MDHEN and CDR2 SYDVKM.

V and J are TRBV6-5 and TRBJ2-1; D uncertain. The germline V and J ends were trimmed by 4 bases and 12 bases, with 16 bases remaining between them. Germline V gives CDR1 MNHEY, CDR2 SVGAGI. This CDR3 is 13 amino acids long. The CDR3 DNA follows: TGTGCCAGCAGTTTATCATTTGTGGAGAGGCAGTTCTTC. As protein: CASSLSFVERQFF.

V gene TRBV6-5 combines with J gene TRBJ1-4; D is ambiguous. The V end was cut by 5 bases, the J end by 10 bases, with 14 bases between. Germline V gives CDR1 MNHEY, CDR2 SVGAGI. The CDR3 length is 13 residues. The CDR3, as DNA: TGTGCCAGCAGTACCCGCCCGCAGATAAAACTGTTTTTT. Its protein is CASSTRPQIKLFF.

This sequence joins TRBV9 and TRBJ2-1, with 8 bases lining up with TRBD2. With 3 bases clipped from V and 8 bases from J, the junction kept 10 bases outside the gene matches. CDR1 and CDR2 (germline): SGDLS, YYNGEE. The CDR3 is made up of 15 amino acids. CDR3 DNA: TGTGCCAGCAGCGCCGGGACTAGAGGATCAGATGAGCAGTTCTTC. It specifies CASSAGTRGSDEQFF.

The rearrangement joins TRBV9 to TRBJ2-2, with D uncertain. Germline V gene lookup returns CDR1 SGDLS and CDR2 YYNGEE. CDR3 length equals 19 residues. V dropped 0 bases and J dropped 0 bases, with 18 bases sitting between them. The CDR3 here is CASSVESRLGSTNTGELFF. DNA of the CDR3: TGTGCCAGCAGCGTAGAATCCAGGTTGGGATCGACGAACACCGGGGAGCTGTTTTTT.